This T cell receptor (beta chain) was obtained from a study of cytomegalovirus exposure and HLA in healthy donors. CDR3 size: 17 residues. CDR1 is SGHDN and CDR2 is FVKESK in the germline V gene. V was pared by 1 base and J by 2 bases, with 7 bases of the junction left unmatched. The PCR ran on 60 Vbeta and 13 Jbeta primers. Using immunoSEQ multiplex PCR, the repertoire was profiled, and TCRdb retains in-frame clones only, with some absent. The data show approximately 180,000 clones, around 79% seen once. The sequence was obtained from a man aged 35-49 years in good health and CMV-seropositive. The sample was PBMCs. The V call is TRBV14, the J call TRBJ2-3; 9 bases align to TRBD1. CDR3 in amino acids: CASSQGLGQGATDTQYF. The CDR3 nucleotides read TGTGCCAGCAGCCAAGGATTGGGACAGGGCGCCACAGATACGCAGTATTTT.